The sequence of this T cell receptor beta chain was determined in a study of cytomegalovirus exposure and HLA in healthy donors. Notes on the study in general: Overall, roughly 160 TCR beta chains were annotated as cytomegalovirus-associated. Productive status was seen about 87% or about 30% of the time for most TCR beta V segments in an earlier analysis. Later, TCR association rates were found to vary by HLA locus, highest for DRB1 and lowest for HLA-C. Later genetic work tied a missense DCLRE1C variant to beta-chain V and J trimming.

The CDR3 is 14 amino acids. Germline V gene data show CDR1 as MNHEY and CDR2 as SMNVEV (reference sequence). The V and J ends lost 5 bases and 4 bases respectively, with 14 bases between them. It was with 60 Vbeta and 13 Jbeta primers that the PCR ran. The assay was immunoSEQ multiplex PCR, and TCRdb's table has in-frame clones only and misses some. This sample yields 150,000 to 200,000 clones, of which almost 85% are seen a single time; over 2% belongs to the top ten. This clone was detected a few times. Its antigen is not identified. This rearrangement joins TRBV27 to TRBJ1-1; possibly TRBD1 for D (6 bases). The source is a woman aged 45 to 65 in good health and CMV-seronegative. What was sequenced was PBMCs. The CDR3 region is CASSTREGGTEAFF. In DNA form, the CDR3 reads TGTGCCAGCAGTACTAGGGAGGGGGGCACTGAAGCTTTCTTT.